This TCR beta chain was identified during a study of blood T cells in healthy people across ages. Findings and limits, study-wide: Diversity was higher, and naive CD4+ cells more numerous, in long-lived donors than in aged donors. Getting older went along with TCR beta diversity per million T cells dropping roughly linearly.

The CDR3 has 15 amino acids. V trimming: 3 bases; J trimming: 4 bases; junction bases outside the gene matches: 9. Germline lookup yields CDR1 SGHNT and CDR2 YYREEE (reference sequence). This clonotype was seen a single time. Its matching antigen is unknown. PCR was performed a second time for about 7 to 12 cycles using a sample-barcoded 5' primer and a J-beta primer mix. TCRdb re-analysed the 5' RACE reads in MiXCR, keeping a single row per CDR3 protein. The table lists 800,000 to 900,000 distinct CDR3 sequences, less than 80% of them singletons, with about 27% in the top ten. Sequencing used blood. The chain uses TRBV5-4 and TRBJ1-2; 7 bases fit TRBD1. The clonotype comes from a young man in good health. The CDR3: CASSSPSTGTYGYTF. DNA of the CDR3: TGTGCCAGCAGCTCTCCATCGACAGGGACCTATGGCTACACCTTC.